Below are 9 T cell receptor beta chains sequenced from a single sample in a study of blood T cell repertoires in COVID-19. Assay used: immunoSEQ multiplex PCR; TCRdb lists only in-frame clones, some missing. The sample includes 380,000 or so clones, more than 75% of them seen just once. Sequencing was done on a sample of PBMCs or T cells enriched from blood (not recorded which). These receptors all come from a man aged 30-40 years who had recovered from COVID-19.

The rearrangement uses TRBV9 and TRBJ2-1; a weak D match, TRBD2 (6 bases). V was clipped by 1 base and J by 8 bases, with 16 bases between them. Germline V gene sequence: CDR1 SGDLS, CDR2 YYNGEE. CDR3 length: 15 residues. DNA of the CDR3: TGTGCCAGCAGCGTAAGCGGGCCCCCACGGGATGAGCAGTTCTTC. It yields the protein CASSVSGPPRDEQFF.

The rearrangement uses TRBV19 and TRBJ1-1; D gene uncertain. Germline-derived CDR1 and CDR2 are LNHDA and SQIVND (reference sequence). This CDR3 spans 12 amino acids. V was cut by 6 bases and J by 2 bases, with 7 bases left in between. The CDR3 bases are TGTGCCAGTAGCCGGGAAAACACTGAAGCTTTCTTT. Protein product: CASSRENTEAFF.

The chain links TRBV29-1 to TRBJ1-1; no firm D call. The length of the CDR3 is 10 residues. V lost 7 bases, J lost 0 bases, and 3 bases lay in between. Germline-derived CDR1 and CDR2 are SQVTM and ANQGSEA. The CDR3 DNA sequence: TGCAGCGCCATGAACACTGAAGCTTTCTTT. Amino acids: CSAMNTEAFF.

This sequence joins TRBV4-3 and TRBJ1-2; D perhaps matches TRBD1 (6 bases). CDR1 and CDR2 from the germline V gene are LGHNA and YSLEER. The CDR3 length is 16 residues. The germline V and J ends were trimmed by 0 bases and 6 bases, with 17 bases remaining between them. CDR3 loop: CASSQDFGTQRNGYTF. DNA for the CDR3: TGCGCCAGCAGCCAAGATTTTGGGACACAAAGGAATGGCTACACCTTC.

This rearrangement joins TRBV3-1 (or the pseudogene TRBV3-2) to TRBJ1-1, with no clear D. Germline V CDR1 and CDR2: LGHDT, YNNKEL (reference sequence). The CDR3 spans 13 residues. Trimming removed 1 base at V and 4 bases at J, with 7 bases between. The CDR3 here is CASSQAPSTEAFF. CDR3 nucleotides: TGTGCCAGCAGCCAAGCCCCGAGCACTGAAGCTTTCTTT.

The chain recombines TRBV7-3 with TRBJ2-3; no clear D. Germline values: CDR1 SGHTA, CDR2 FQGTGA. Trimming stripped 0 bases from V and 1 base from J, with 5 bases between. The CDR3 extends over 14 amino acids. The CDR3 DNA sequence: TGTGCCAGCAGCTTAACAACAGGCACAGATACGCAGTATTTT. Protein product: CASSLTTGTDTQYF.

The chain recombines TRBV7-6 with TRBJ1-2; D perhaps matches TRBD1 (6 bases). The CDR3 contains 14 residues. The V and J ends lost 5 bases and 2 bases respectively, with 12 bases between them. CDR1 SGHVS and CDR2 FNYEAQ come from the germline V gene. CDR3 loop: CASSLGGGNYGYTF. Written as DNA, the CDR3 is TGTGCCAGCAGCCTGGGAGGGGGGAACTATGGCTACACCTTC.

This clone was recorded once. This rearrangement joins TRBV9 to TRBJ2-1, with 13 bases fitting TRBD2. The V and J ends lost 1 base and 8 bases, in that order; junction bases with no gene match: 9. Germline V lookup: CDR1 SGDLS, CDR2 YYNGEE. This CDR3 region has 17 residues. CDR3 loop: CASSVRLAGGVMDEQFF. The CDR3 DNA reads TGTGCCAGCAGCGTACGACTAGCGGGGGGTGTTATGGATGAGCAGTTCTTC.

The chain has TRBV11-2 and TRBJ2-7; TRBD2 matches at 8 bases. This CDR3 has 15 residues. The J segment lost 5 bases and the V segment lost 0 bases, leaving 6 bases of the junction unmatched. Germline CDR1 SGHAT, CDR2 FQNNGV. The CDR3 region is CASSLEVGGVDEQYF. The CDR3 DNA reads TGTGCCAGCAGCTTAGAGGTCGGGGGGGTCGACGAGCAGTACTTC.